Below, one T cell receptor beta chain is given with its context. This sample was included in a study of blood T cell repertoires in COVID-19. The wider study: Samples taken during acute and convalescent COVID-19 were collected in the United States, Italy and Spain. T cells, B-cell-depleted T cells, or PBMCs provided the cDNA or gDNA that served as material.

Under the authors' procedure: Estimates of nucleated cell counts were drawn from the amplification of reference gene primers. Here immunoSEQ multiplex PCR was the method, and the copy in TCRdb shows in-frame clones only, minus some. V, J and clone size derive from that table, while D and trimming were established from the DNA sequence. The table shows 400,000 or so clones, with around 86% occurring only once. This CDR3 comprises 15 residues. CDR1 is MDHEN and CDR2 is SYDVKM in the germline V gene. The ends lost 5 bases at V and 11 bases at J; junction bases unmatched: 12. The gene calls are TRBV28 and TRBJ1-1; 12 nucleotides agree with TRBD1. The sequencing input was peripheral blood. This clonotype was sampled from a human donor in a cohort sampled during active COVID-19. Here the CDR3 reads CASSAPGQGALRAFF. DNA of the CDR3: TGTGCCAGCAGTGCACCGGGACAGGGGGCGCTTCGGGCTTTCTTT.